One sample yielded the 16 T cell receptor beta chains listed below, sequenced in a study of regulatory T cells in long-lasting Graves disease. Assembly of TCR beta libraries relied on iRepertoire HTBI primers together with Arm-PCR of CDR3 regions. TCRdb re-called the multiplex PCR reads through MiXCR, storing one row per CDR3 protein. The sample contains a few hundred thousand distinct CDR3 sequences, roughly 21% of which appear only once. Time point here: persistent/refractory GD, antithyroid drugs over 5 years with positive TRAb. Isolated PBMC RNA provided the starting material for the TCR library. The specimen was peripheral blood mononuclear cells (PBMCs), collected when the disease was refractory, from a patient treated with antithyroid drugs. These receptors were taken from a female donor with Graves disease.

Ten or more counts support this clonotype. The chain couples TRBV24-1 to TRBJ1-5; TRBD1 is a possible D gene (6 bases). The length of the CDR3 is 15 residues. Germline V gene lookup returns CDR1 KGHDR and CDR2 SFDVKD. The V and J ends lost 5 bases and 2 bases respectively, with 12 bases between them. CDR3 in amino acids: CATSGLGAGNQPQHF. The CDR3 DNA reads as TGTGCCACCAGTGGACTGGGGGCTGGCAATCAGCCCCAGCATTTT.

This clonotype was counted at least ten times. CDR3 DNA: TGTGCCAGCAGTTTGGGGGGGGAGATCTCCTACGAGCAGTACTTC. Translating it yields CASSLGGEISYEQYF. The rearrangement joins TRBV28 to TRBJ2-7, with 7 positions matching TRBD2. This CDR3 has 15 residues. CDR1 is MDHEN, CDR2 SYDVKM, per germline. V shed 3 bases and J 0 bases; nucleotides not matched to a gene: 5.

This clonotype was recorded a few times. This chain connects TRBV27 to TRBJ1-5; TRBD1 is a possible D gene (5 bases). The V gene lost 3 bases and the J gene lost 3 bases, with 18 bases spanning the gap. Germline V gives CDR1 MNHEY, CDR2 SMNVEV (reference sequence). This CDR3 contains 17 residues. The CDR3 here is CASSLLGGPLDNQPQHF. In DNA, the CDR3 is TGTGCCAGCAGTTTGTTGGGGGGACCGTTGGACAATCAGCCCCAGCATTTT.

This clonotype turned up a few times. J is TRBJ2-5 and V is TRBV3-1, with 11 bases identical to TRBD2. V lost 0 bases to trimming and J lost 3 bases; unmatched junction nucleotides: 6. The CDR3 runs to 17 residues. CDR1 LGHDT and CDR2 YNNKEL come from the germline V gene (reference sequence). In nucleotides, the CDR3 is TGTGCCAGCAGCCAAGACGGTCTAGCGGGAGGAGAAGAGACCCAGTACTTC. Protein sequence: CASSQDGLAGGEETQYF.

This clonotype was picked up many times. DNA for the CDR3: TGCAGTGCTAGCGCCCCTATCTATAGCAATCAGCCCCAGCATTTT. It is translated as CSASAPIYSNQPQHF. This chain uses TRBV20-1 with TRBJ1-5, with D unresolved. The germline gives CDR1 DFQATT, CDR2 SNEGSKA (reference sequence). The V gene lost 3 bases and the J gene lost 0 bases, with 12 bases spanning the gap. This CDR3 has 15 amino acids.

This clonotype was counted once. At one boundary the junction diverges from the germline segment, which might be a read error. This chain uses TRBV19 with TRBJ2-5, with D perhaps matching TRBD1 (5 bases). Germline-derived CDR1 and CDR2 are LNHDA and SQIVND (reference sequence). The CDR3 covers 13 residues. The CDR3 loop reads CASSKQVQETQHF. DNA for the CDR3: TGTGCCAGTAGTAAACAGGTTCAAGAGACCCAGCACTTC.

This clonotype turned up a few times. The genes are TRBV9 and TRBJ2-7, with D unclear. The CDR3 extends over 15 amino acids. Germline CDR1 SGDLS, CDR2 YYNGEE. Trimming shortened V by 2 bases and J by 0 bases, and 12 bases separated the two germline ends. The chain's CDR3 is CASSVAPSSSYEQYF. The CDR3 DNA sequence: TGTGCCAGCAGCGTGGCTCCGAGTAGCTCCTACGAGCAGTACTTC.

This clonotype was seen only a few times. In DNA, the CDR3 is TGCGCCAGCAGCTTGGCCGGACCCTCGGGCACTGAAGCTTTCTTT. It yields the protein CASSLAGPSGTEAFF. V usage is TRBV5-1 and J usage is TRBJ1-1, with D unclear. CDR1 is SGHRS, CDR2 YFSETQ, per germline. V lost 0 bases to trimming and J lost 4 bases, with 13 bases between them. The CDR3 covers 15 residues.

The V gene is TRBV2, the J gene TRBJ1-1; D is perhaps TRBD1 (5 bases). The CDR3 has 15 residues. V was shortened by 8 bases and J by 1 base, with 17 bases between the two germline ends. Germline-derived CDR1 and CDR2 are SNHLY and FYNNEI. The CDR3 here is CASLFGGSRNTEAFF. CDR3 in DNA: TGTGCCAGCCTCTTTGGGGGGTCCCGGAACACTGAAGCTTTCTTT.

This chain joins TRBV7-6 and TRBJ2-5, with 13 bases lining up with TRBD2. Trimming took 4 bases from V and 4 from J; bases not matched to a gene: 12. This CDR3 has 18 residues. Germline values: CDR1 SGHVS, CDR2 FNYEAQ. CDR3 DNA sequence: TGTGCCAGCAGCTCGGTTACTAGCGGGAGGGCCTGGCGAGAGACCCAGTACTTC. Amino acid sequence: CASSSVTSGRAWRETQYF.

The CDR3 DNA follows: TGTGCCAGCAGCCAAGTTGTCCGGGACGGCCATTCACCCCTCCACTTT. Translating gives CASSQVVRDGHSPLHF. V usage is TRBV3-1 and J usage is TRBJ1-6; tentative D call: TRBD1 (5 bases). The CDR3 runs 16 residues. Trimming took 1 base from V and 8 from J, leaving 15 bases between them. Germline V gives CDR1 LGHDT, CDR2 YNNKEL (reference sequence).

The genes are TRBV10-3 and TRBJ1-2; D is unclear. This CDR3 spans 14 amino acids. In germline, CDR1 is ENHRY, CDR2 SYGVKD. V dropped 0 bases and J dropped 4 bases, with 9 bases sitting between them. The CDR3 region is CAISESMVLYGYTF. CDR3 sequence (DNA): TGTGCCATCAGTGAGTCGATGGTCCTCTATGGCTACACCTTC.

This clonotype was recorded at least ten times. This chain connects TRBV7-8 to TRBJ2-5; D is perhaps TRBD2 (6 bases). V lost 0 bases to trimming and J lost 5 bases, with 10 bases between them. The CDR3 spans 14 residues. Germline V lookup: CDR1 SGHVS, CDR2 FQNEAQ. CDR3 sequence: CASSLAVGRETQYF. The CDR3 DNA reads as TGTGCCAGCAGCTTAGCGGTGGGGAGGGAGACCCAGTACTTC.

The sample holds a few counts of this clonotype. The chain combines TRBV19 with TRBJ1-1; 7 bases are shared with TRBD1. The CDR3 runs 16 residues. The ends lost 5 bases at V and 4 bases at J; junction bases unmatched: 13. Germline CDR1 reads LNHDA; CDR2 reads SQIVND (reference sequence). CDR3 nucleotide sequence: TGTGCCAGTAGTCCCAGTCCCGGGACAGTATTCACTGAAGCTTTCTTT. Its protein product is CASSPSPGTVFTEAFF.

The chain links TRBV30 to TRBJ1-2, with D possibly being TRBD1 (5 bases). The CDR3 loop spans 13 amino acids. Deletions cut 2 bases from V and 8 bases from J, with 15 bases between. Per germline, CDR1 GTSNPN and CDR2 SVGIG (reference sequence). The CDR3 protein is CAWSHRNMGGYTF. CDR3 nucleotides: TGTGCCTGGAGTCACAGGAATATGGGGGGCTACACCTTC.

In this sample, this clonotype turned up many times. The V and J genes are TRBV7-2 and TRBJ2-2; D is ambiguous. Trimming cost V 1 base and J 6 bases, with 3 bases left between them. The V gene's germline CDR1 is SGHTA and CDR2 FQGNSA. The CDR3 is made up of 12 amino acids. CDR3 sequence reads: CASSLDAGELFF. Written as DNA, the CDR3 is TGTGCCAGCAGCTTAGATGCCGGGGAGCTGTTTTTT. Together with reference TRBV7-2 and TRBJ2-2, the CDR3 gives the full variable domain: GAGVSQSPSNKVTEKGKDVELRCDPISGHTALYWYRQSLGQGLEFLIYFQGNSAPDKSGLPSDRFSAERTGGSVSTLTIQRTQQEDSAVYLCASSLDAGELFFGEGSRLTVL.